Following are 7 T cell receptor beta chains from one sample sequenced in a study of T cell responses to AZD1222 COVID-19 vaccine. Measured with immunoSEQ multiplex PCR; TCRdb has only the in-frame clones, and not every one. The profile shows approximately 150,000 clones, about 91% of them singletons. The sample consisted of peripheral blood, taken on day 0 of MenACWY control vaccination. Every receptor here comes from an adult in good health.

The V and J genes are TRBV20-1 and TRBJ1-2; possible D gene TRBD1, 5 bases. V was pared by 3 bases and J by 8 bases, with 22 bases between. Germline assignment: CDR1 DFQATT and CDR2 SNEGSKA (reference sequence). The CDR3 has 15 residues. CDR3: CSASRGAADYGGYTF. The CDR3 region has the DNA TGCAGTGCTAGTAGAGGGGCCGCTGACTATGGGGGCTACACCTTC.

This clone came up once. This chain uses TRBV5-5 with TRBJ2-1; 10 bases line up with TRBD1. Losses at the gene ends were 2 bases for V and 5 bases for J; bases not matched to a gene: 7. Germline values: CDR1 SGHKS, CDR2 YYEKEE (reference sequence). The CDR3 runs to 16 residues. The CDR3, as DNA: TGTGCCAGCAGCTTCCCGACAGGGGGCCTAAACAATGAGCAGTTCTTC. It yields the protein CASSFPTGGLNNEQFF.

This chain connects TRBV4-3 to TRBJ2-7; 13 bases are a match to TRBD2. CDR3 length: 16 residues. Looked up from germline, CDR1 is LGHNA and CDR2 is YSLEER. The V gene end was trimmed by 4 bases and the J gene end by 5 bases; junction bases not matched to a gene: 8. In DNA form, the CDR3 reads TGCGCCAGCAGCCCGAGGACTAGCGGGAGTCGCGACGAGCAGTACTTC. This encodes CASSPRTSGSRDEQYF.

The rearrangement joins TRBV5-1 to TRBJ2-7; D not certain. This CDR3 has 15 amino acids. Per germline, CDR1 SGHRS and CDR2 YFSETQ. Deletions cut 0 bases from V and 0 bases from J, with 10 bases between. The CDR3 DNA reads TGCGCCAGCAGCTTGGGGGCGACCTCCTCCTACGAGCAGTACTTC. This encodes CASSLGATSSYEQYF.

The chain's CDR3 is CASRPGGEKLFF. CDR3 sequence (DNA): TGTGCCAGCAGGCCCGGGGGTGAAAAACTGTTTTTT. The chain couples TRBV28 to TRBJ1-4; possibly TRBD1 for D (5 bases). The CDR3 spans 12 residues. V lost 6 bases, J lost 7 bases, and 9 bases lay in between. Germline V gives CDR1 MDHEN, CDR2 SYDVKM.

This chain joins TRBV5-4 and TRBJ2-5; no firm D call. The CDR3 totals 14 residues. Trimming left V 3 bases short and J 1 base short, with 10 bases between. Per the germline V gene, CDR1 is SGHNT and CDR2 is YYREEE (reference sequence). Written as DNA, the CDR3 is TGTGCCAGCAGCTCAGGACCTTCCCAAGAGACCCAGTACTTC. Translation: CASSSGPSQETQYF.

The CDR3: CASSPPWATLRTEAFF. The CDR3 DNA reads as TGTGCCAGCAGCCCACCTTGGGCGACCCTGAGGACTGAAGCTTTCTTT. The rearrangement joins TRBV7-2 to TRBJ1-1; no clear D. Trimming removed 5 bases at V and 5 bases at J, with 21 bases between. Germline CDR1 SGHTA, CDR2 FQGNSA. This CDR3 has 16 amino acids.